This T cell receptor (beta chain) emerged from a study of cytomegalovirus exposure and HLA in healthy donors. General study results and limits: With later analysis, a missense DCLRE1C variant became linked to TCR beta V- and J-gene trimming. In an earlier analysis, about 87% or about 30%: the productive usage of most TCR beta V segments.

Both 60 Vbeta primers and 13 Jbeta primers went into the PCR. Assay used: immunoSEQ multiplex PCR; TCRdb lists only in-frame clones, some missing. The sample holds about 120,000 clones, about 71% seen once. Note on this clone: The antigen remains unidentified.

The V end lost 4 bases, the J end lost 4 bases, and 21 bases lay between the germline ends. Germline CDR1 SGHRS, CDR2 YFSETQ. The CDR3 has 17 amino acids. The V gene is TRBV5-1, the J gene TRBJ2-1; D is perhaps TRBD1 (6 bases). This clonotype was obtained from a woman aged 50 to 60 in good health and CMV-seronegative. The specimen was PBMCs. The DNA of the CDR3 is TGCGCCAGCAGCCGAACCCGATCAGGGGACATATACAATGAGCAGTTCTTC. It codes for CASSRTRSGDIYNEQFF.